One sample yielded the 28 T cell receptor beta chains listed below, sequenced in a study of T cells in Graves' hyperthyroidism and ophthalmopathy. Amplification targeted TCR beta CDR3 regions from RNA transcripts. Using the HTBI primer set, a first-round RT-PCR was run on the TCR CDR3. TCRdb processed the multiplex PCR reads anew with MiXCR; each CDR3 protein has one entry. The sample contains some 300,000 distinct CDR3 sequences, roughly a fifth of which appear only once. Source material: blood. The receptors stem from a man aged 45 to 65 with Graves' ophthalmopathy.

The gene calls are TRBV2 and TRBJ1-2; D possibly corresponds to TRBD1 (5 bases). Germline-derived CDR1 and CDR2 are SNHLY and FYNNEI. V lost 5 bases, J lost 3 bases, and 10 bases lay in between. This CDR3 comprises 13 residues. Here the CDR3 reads CASSRDGYYGYTF. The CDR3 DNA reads TGTGCCAGCAGTCGGGACGGCTACTATGGCTACACCTTC.

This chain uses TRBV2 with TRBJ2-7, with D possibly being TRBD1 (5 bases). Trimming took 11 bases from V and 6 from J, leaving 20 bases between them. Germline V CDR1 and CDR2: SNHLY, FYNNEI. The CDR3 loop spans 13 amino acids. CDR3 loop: CAGATASVGEQYF. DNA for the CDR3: TGTGCCGGGGCCACAGCGTCTGTAGGCGAGCAGTACTTC.

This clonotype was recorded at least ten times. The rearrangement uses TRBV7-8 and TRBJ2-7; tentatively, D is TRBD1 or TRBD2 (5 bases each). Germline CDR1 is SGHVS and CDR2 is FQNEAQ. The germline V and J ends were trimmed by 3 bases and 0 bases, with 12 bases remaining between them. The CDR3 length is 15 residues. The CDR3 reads CASSFYRGISYEQYF. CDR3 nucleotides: TGTGCCAGCAGCTTTTACCGGGGCATCTCCTACGAGCAGTACTTC. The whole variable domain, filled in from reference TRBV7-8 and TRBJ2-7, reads GAGVSQSPRYKVAKRGQDVALRCDPISGHVSLFWYQQALGQGPEFLTYFQNEAQLDKSGLPSDRFFAERPEGSVSTLKIQRTQQEDSAVYLCASSFYRGISYEQYFGPGTRLTVT.

The CDR3: CASSLQATDTQYF. The CDR3 DNA reads as TGCGCCAGCAGCTTACAAGCCACAGATACGCAGTATTTT. This chain connects TRBV5-1 to TRBJ2-3; D ambiguous. The CDR3 is 13 residues long. Trimming removed 2 bases from V and 2 bases from J, with 6 bases in between. Germline-derived CDR1 and CDR2 are SGHRS and YFSETQ.

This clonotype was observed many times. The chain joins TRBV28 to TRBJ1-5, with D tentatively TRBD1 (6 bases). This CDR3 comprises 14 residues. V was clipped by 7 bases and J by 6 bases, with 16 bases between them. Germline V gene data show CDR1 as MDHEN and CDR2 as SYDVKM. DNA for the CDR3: TGTGCCAGCACCGAACAGGGAGGCGGTCAGCCCCAGCATTTT. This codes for CASTEQGGGQPQHF.

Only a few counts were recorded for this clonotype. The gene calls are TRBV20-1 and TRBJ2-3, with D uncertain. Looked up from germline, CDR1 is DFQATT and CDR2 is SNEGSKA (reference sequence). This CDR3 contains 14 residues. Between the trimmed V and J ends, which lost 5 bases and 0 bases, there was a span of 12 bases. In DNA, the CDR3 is TGCAGTGCTCATTCCCCAACTAGCACAGATACGCAGTATTTT. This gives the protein CSAHSPTSTDTQYF.

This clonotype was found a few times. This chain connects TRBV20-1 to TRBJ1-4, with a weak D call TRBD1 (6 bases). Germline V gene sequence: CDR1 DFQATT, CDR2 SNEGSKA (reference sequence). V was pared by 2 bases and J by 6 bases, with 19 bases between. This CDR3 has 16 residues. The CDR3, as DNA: TGCAGTGCTAGACCGACAGGTGATAAACTTTATGAAAAACTGTTTTTT. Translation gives CSARPTGDKLYEKLFF.

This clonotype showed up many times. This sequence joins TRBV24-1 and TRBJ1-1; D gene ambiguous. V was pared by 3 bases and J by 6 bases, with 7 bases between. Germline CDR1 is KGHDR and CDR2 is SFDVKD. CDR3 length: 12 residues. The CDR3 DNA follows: TGTGCCACCAGTGATGGCAAAGCTGAAGCTTTCTTT. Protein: CATSDGKAEAFF.

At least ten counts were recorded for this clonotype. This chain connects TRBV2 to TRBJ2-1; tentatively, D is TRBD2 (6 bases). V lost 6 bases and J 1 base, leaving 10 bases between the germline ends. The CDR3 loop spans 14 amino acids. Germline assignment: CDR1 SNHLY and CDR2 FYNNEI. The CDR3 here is CASRSGLSYNEQFF. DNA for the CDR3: TGTGCCAGCAGATCGGGACTTTCCTACAATGAGCAGTTCTTC.

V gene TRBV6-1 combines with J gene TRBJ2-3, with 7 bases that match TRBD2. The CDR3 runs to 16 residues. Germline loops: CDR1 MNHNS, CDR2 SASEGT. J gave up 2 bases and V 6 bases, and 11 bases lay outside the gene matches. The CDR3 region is CASSALPSGDTDTQYF. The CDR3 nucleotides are TGTGCCAGCAGCGCCCTCCCGAGCGGGGACACAGATACGCAGTATTTT.

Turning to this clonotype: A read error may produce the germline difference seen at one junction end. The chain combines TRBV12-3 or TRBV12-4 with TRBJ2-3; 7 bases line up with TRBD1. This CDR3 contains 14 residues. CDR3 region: CAGRGSGYTDTQYF. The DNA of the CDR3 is TGTGCCGGCAGGGGGAGTGGGTACACAGATACGCAGTATTTT.

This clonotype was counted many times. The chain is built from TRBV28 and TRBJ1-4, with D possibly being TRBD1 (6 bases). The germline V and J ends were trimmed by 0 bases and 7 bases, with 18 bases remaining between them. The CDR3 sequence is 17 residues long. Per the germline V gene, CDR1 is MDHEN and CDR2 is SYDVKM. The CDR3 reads CASSLWEGGMRGEKLFF. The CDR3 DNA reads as TGTGCCAGCAGTTTATGGGAAGGGGGAATGCGCGGTGAAAAACTGTTTTTT. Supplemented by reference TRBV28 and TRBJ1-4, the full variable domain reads DVKVTQSSRYLVKRTGEKVFLECVQDMDHENMFWYRQDPGLGLRLIYFSYDVKMKEKGDIPEGYSVSREKKERFSLILESASTNQTSMYLCASSLWEGGMRGEKLFFGSGTQLSVL.

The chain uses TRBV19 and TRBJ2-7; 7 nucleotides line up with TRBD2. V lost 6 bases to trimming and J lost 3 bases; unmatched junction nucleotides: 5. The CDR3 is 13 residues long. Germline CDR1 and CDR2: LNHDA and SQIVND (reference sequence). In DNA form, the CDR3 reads TGTGCCAGTAGCGGGAGGCAGAACTACGAGCAGTACTTC. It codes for CASSGRQNYEQYF.

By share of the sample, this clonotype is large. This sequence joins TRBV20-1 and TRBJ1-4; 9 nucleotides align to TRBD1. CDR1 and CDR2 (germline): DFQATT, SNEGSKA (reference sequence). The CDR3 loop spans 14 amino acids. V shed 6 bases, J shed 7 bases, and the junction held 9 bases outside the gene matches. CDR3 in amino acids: CSAPTGTGSEKLFF. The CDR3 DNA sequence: TGCAGTGCCCCGACGGGGACAGGGTCTGAAAAACTGTTTTTT.

CDR3 in amino acids: CASSVQGQGTQYF. In DNA, the CDR3 is TGTGCCAGCAGCGTCCAAGGCCAAGGTACGCAGTATTTT. The chain is built from TRBV7-3 and TRBJ2-3; no reliable D call. The CDR3 covers 13 residues. V lost 5 bases and J 8 bases, leaving 14 bases between the germline ends. The germline V gene has CDR1 SGHTA and CDR2 FQGTGA. Full variable domain (missing parts from reference TRBV7-3 and TRBJ2-3): GAGVSQTPSNKVTEKGKYVELRCDPISGHTALYWYRQSLGQGPEFLIYFQGTGAADDSGLPNDRFFAVRPEGSVSTLKIQRTERGDSAVYLCASSVQGQGTQYFGPGTRLTVL.

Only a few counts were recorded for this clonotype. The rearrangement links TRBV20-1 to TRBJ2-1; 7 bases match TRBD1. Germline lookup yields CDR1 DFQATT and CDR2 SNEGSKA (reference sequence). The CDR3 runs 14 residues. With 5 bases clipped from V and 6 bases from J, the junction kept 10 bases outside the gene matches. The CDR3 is CSAAPFDRVNEQFF. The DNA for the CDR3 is TGCAGTGCTGCCCCGTTCGACAGGGTCAATGAGCAGTTCTTC.

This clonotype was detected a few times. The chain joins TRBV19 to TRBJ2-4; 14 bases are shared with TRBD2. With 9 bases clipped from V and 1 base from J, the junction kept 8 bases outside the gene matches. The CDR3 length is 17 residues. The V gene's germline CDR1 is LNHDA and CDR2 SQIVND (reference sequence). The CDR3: CASAGLAGAGAKNIQYF. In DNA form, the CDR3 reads TGTGCCAGCGCGGGACTAGCGGGAGCGGGGGCCAAAAACATTCAGTACTTC.

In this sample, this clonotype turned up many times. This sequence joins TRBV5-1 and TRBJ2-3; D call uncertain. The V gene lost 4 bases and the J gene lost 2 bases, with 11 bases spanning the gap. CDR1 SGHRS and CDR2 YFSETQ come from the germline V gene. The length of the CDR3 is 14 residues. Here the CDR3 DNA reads TGCGCCAGCAGCCTGGCACAAATCACAGATACGCAGTATTTT. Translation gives CASSLAQITDTQYF.

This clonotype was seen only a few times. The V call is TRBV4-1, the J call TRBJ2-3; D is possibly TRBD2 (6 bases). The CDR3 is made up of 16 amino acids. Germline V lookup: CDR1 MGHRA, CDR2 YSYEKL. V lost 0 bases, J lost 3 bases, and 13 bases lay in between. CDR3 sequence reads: CASSQEVGRGTDTQYF. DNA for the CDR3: TGCGCCAGCAGCCAAGAAGTAGGTCGGGGGACAGATACGCAGTATTTT.

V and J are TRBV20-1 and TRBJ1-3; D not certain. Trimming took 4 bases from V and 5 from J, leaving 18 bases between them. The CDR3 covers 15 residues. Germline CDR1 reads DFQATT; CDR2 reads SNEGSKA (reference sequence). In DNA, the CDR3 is TGCAGTGCTAACCCCAAGGGCAGGAGCAGAAACACCATATATTTT. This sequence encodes CSANPKGRSRNTIYF.

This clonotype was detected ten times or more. The CDR3 bases are TGTGCCAGCAGCGGGACAGTTAACACCGGGGAGCTGTTTTTT. It translates to CASSGTVNTGELFF. The chain couples TRBV2 to TRBJ2-2; 7 bases align to TRBD1. The CDR3 has 14 residues. The V and J ends lost 6 bases and 2 bases, in that order; junction bases with no gene match: 3. The germline CDR1 and CDR2 sequences are SNHLY and FYNNEI. Complete variable domain (other parts from reference TRBV2 and TRBJ2-2): EPEVTQTPSHQVTQMGQEVILRCVPISNHLYFYWYRQILGQKVEFLVSFYNNEISEKSEIFDDQFSVERPDGSNFTLKIRSTKLEDSAMYFCASSGTVNTGELFFGEGSRLTVL.

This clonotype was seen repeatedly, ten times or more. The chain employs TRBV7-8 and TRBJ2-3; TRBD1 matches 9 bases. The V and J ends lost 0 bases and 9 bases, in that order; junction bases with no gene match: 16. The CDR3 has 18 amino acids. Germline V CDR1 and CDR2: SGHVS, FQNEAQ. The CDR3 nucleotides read TGTGCCAGCAGCTTAGCGAGGTGGGACAGGGTGCTGCGGGCGACGCAGTATTTT. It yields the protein CASSLARWDRVLRATQYF. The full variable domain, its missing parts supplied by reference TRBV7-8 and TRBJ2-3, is GAGVSQSPRYKVAKRGQDVALRCDPISGHVSLFWYQQALGQGPEFLTYFQNEAQLDKSGLPSDRFFAERPEGSVSTLKIQRTQQEDSAVYLCASSLARWDRVLRATQYFGPGTRLTVL.

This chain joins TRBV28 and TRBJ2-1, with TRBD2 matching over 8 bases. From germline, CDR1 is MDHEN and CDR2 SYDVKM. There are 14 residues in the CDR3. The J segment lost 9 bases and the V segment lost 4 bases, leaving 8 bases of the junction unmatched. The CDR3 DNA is TGTGCCAGCAGTTCCGGGACTAGGGGAGTTGAGCAGTTCTTC. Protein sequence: CASSSGTRGVEQFF.

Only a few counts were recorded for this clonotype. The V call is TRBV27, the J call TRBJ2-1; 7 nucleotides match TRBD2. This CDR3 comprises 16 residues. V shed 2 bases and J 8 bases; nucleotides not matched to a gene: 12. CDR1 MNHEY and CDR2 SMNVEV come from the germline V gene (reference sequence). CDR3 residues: CASSLGRWEGQDEQFF. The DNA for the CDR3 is TGTGCCAGCAGTTTAGGTCGGTGGGAGGGCCAAGATGAGCAGTTCTTC.

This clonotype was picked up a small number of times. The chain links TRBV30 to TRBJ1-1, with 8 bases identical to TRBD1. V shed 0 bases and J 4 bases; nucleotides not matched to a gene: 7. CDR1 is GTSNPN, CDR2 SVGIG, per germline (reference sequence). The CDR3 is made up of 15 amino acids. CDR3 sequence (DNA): TGTGCCTGGAGTGTAAAGGGTACAGGGGGCACTGAAGCTTTCTTT. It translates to CAWSVKGTGGTEAFF.

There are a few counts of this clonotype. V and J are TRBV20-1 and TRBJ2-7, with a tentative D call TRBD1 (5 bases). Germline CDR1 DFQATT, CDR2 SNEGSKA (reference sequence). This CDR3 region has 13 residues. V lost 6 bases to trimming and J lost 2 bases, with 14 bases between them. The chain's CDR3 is CSAQSTATYEQYF. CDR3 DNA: TGCAGTGCCCAATCGACAGCCACCTACGAGCAGTACTTC.

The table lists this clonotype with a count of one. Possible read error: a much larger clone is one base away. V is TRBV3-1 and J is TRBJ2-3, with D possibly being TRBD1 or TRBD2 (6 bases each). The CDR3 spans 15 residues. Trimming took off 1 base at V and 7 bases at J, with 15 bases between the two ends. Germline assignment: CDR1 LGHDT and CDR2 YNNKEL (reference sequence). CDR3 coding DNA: TGTGCCAGCAGCCAAGGTGAAAGGGGGAGGAATACGCAGTATTTT. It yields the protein CASSQGERGRNTQYF.

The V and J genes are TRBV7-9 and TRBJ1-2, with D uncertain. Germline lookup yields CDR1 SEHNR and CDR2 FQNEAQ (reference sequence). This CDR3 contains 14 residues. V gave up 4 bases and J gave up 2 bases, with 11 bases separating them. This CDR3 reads CASSSSGRNYGYTF. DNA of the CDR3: TGTGCCAGCAGCTCGTCGGGCAGGAACTATGGCTACACCTTC.